These 27 T cell receptor beta chains were sequenced from one sample in a study of T cell responses to AZD1222 COVID-19 vaccine. The method was immunoSEQ multiplex PCR; TCRdb's version includes in-frame clones alone and lacks a portion of them. The table lists more than 95,000 clones, 93% of them singletons. This specimen was peripheral blood, taken on day 0 of AZD1222 vaccination. Receptors originate from an adult in good health.

The chain carries TRBV24-1 and TRBJ2-1, with 11 bases fitting TRBD2. CDR3 length: 16 amino acids. The germline V gene encodes CDR1 KGHDR and CDR2 SFDVKD. With V trimmed by 9 bases and J by 4 bases, 10 bases remained unmatched. In DNA form, the CDR3 reads TGTGCCACCTCTGGGACTAGCGGAGGGGGGTACAATGAGCAGTTCTTC. Translation gives CATSGTSGGGYNEQFF.

The chain is built from TRBV27 and TRBJ2-3; 14 bases agree with TRBD2. The V and J ends lost 2 bases and 4 bases, in that order; junction bases with no gene match: 2. CDR1 MNHEY and CDR2 SMNVEV come from the germline V gene (reference sequence). The CDR3 extends over 16 amino acids. The CDR3 sequence is CASSLGGLAGADTQYF. The CDR3, as DNA: TGTGCCAGCAGTTTAGGGGGACTAGCGGGAGCAGATACGCAGTATTTT.

This chain uses TRBV11-2 with TRBJ2-1, with 9 bases identical to TRBD1. The CDR3 has 18 amino acids. Germline CDR1 is SGHAT and CDR2 is FQNNGV. The V segment lost 5 bases and the J segment 1 base; nucleotides outside the gene matches: 12. CDR3 in amino acids: CASSERRRTGDSYNEQFF. DNA of the CDR3: TGTGCCAGCAGCGAAAGAAGAAGGACAGGGGATTCCTACAATGAGCAGTTCTTC.

The V and J genes are TRBV4-2 and TRBJ1-2, with TRBD1 matching over 9 bases. Trimming took 3 bases from V and 4 from J; bases not matched to a gene: 12. Germline V lookup: CDR1 LGHNA, CDR2 YNFKEQ. This CDR3 spans 17 amino acids. CDR3 in DNA: TGTGCCAGCAGCCAGGATACCGGGACAGGGAGTAGCTATGGCTACACCTTC. Encoded protein: CASSQDTGTGSSYGYTF.

In its sample, this clone was seen a few times. The genes are TRBV13 and TRBJ1-1; no firm D call. V dropped 5 bases and J dropped 6 bases, with 13 bases sitting between them. The germline V gene has CDR1 PRHDT and CDR2 FYEKMQ (reference sequence). The CDR3 sequence is 13 residues long. CDR3 coding DNA: TGTGCCAGCAGCCCTAGGAGGGAGTCTGAAGCTTTCTTT. Its protein product is CASSPRRESEAFF.

The chain employs TRBV5-4 and TRBJ2-2; 11 nucleotides match TRBD2. This CDR3 has 17 residues. In germline, CDR1 is SGHNT, CDR2 YYREEE (reference sequence). J was trimmed by 2 bases and V by 4 bases; bases with no gene match: 7. CDR3 sequence reads: CASSRWTSGYNTGELFF. CDR3 DNA: TGTGCCAGCAGCAGGTGGACTAGCGGGTACAACACCGGGGAGCTGTTTTTT.

The chain joins TRBV9 to TRBJ1-3, with 7 bases that match TRBD1. J gave up 4 bases and V 4 bases, and 11 bases lay outside the gene matches. Germline lookup yields CDR1 SGDLS and CDR2 YYNGEE. The length of the CDR3 is 16 residues. Written as DNA, the CDR3 is TGTGCCAGCAGCCCCCGAACAGGGGCAGCAGGAAACACCATATATTTT. Protein sequence: CASSPRTGAAGNTIYF.

V is TRBV3-1 (or the pseudogene TRBV3-2) and J is TRBJ2-1, with D possibly matching TRBD2 (7 bases). V was clipped by 2 bases and J by 7 bases, with 24 bases between them. CDR3 size: 18 residues. Germline lookup yields CDR1 LGHDT and CDR2 YNNKEL (reference sequence). The CDR3 DNA is TGTGCCAGCAGCCAAAGGGGGACTAACCAGCGGAGGGGAAATGAGCAGTTCTTC. Translating it yields CASSQRGTNQRRGNEQFF.

The genes are TRBV27 and TRBJ2-1; no clear D gene. Between the trimmed V and J ends, which lost 5 bases and 9 bases, there was a span of 17 bases. CDR1 is MNHEY, CDR2 SMNVEV, per germline (reference sequence). The CDR3 covers 14 residues. CDR3 nucleotide sequence: TGTGCCAGCAGTGACGGCCCTCGATGGGCTGAGCAGTTCTTC. Amino acid sequence: CASSDGPRWAEQFF.

The V call is TRBV5-4, the J call TRBJ2-7; 9 bases fit TRBD2. The CDR3 contains 16 residues. The trim removed 4 bases at V and 0 bases at J, leaving 8 bases unmatched. CDR1 and CDR2 from the germline V gene are SGHNT and YYREEE (reference sequence). CDR3 nucleotides: TGTGCCAGCAGCATACTGACTAGCGGAAGCTCCTACGAGCAGTACTTC. Translation gives CASSILTSGSSYEQYF.

This clone was counted a single time. The V gene is TRBV4-1, the J gene TRBJ2-1, with 7 bases that match TRBD2. V was clipped by 0 bases and J by 0 bases; unmatched bases: 14. The CDR3 covers 20 residues. Germline CDR1 and CDR2: MGHRA and YSYEKL. The CDR3 coding sequence is TGCGCCAGCAGCCAAGATCATTTTGGTGTCGGGAGGAACTCCTACAATGAGCAGTTCTTC. It encodes CASSQDHFGVGRNSYNEQFF.

The chain couples TRBV27 to TRBJ1-2; D is perhaps TRBD1 (5 bases). Germline CDR1 MNHEY, CDR2 SMNVEV (reference sequence). V was shortened by 4 bases and J by 0 bases, with 9 bases between the two germline ends. This CDR3 contains 14 residues. The CDR3 region has the DNA TGTGCCAGCAGTTACGGGGCAGCTAACTATGGCTACACCTTC. Translation gives CASSYGAANYGYTF.

The chain couples TRBV3-1 (or the pseudogene TRBV3-2) to TRBJ2-3; D gene uncertain. Germline-derived CDR1 and CDR2 are LGHDT and YNNKEL (reference sequence). V was shortened by 3 bases and J by 0 bases, with 7 bases between the two germline ends. The CDR3 contains 14 residues. The CDR3 region is CASSHRVSTDTQYF. As DNA, the CDR3 is TGTGCCAGCAGCCATCGGGTGAGCACAGATACGCAGTATTTT.

A single count supports this clone. J is TRBJ1-3 and V is TRBV6-6; TRBD1 might be the D (6 bases). Trimming took off 5 bases at V and 4 bases at J, with 18 bases between the two ends. The CDR3 has 16 amino acids. CDR1 MNHNY and CDR2 SVGAGI come from the germline V gene (reference sequence). CDR3 nucleotides: TGTGCCAGCAGTATGCCGGGGGCAGTTGAGGGAAACACCATATATTTT. Amino acid sequence: CASSMPGAVEGNTIYF.

The table lists this clone with a few counts. This sequence joins TRBV7-9 and TRBJ2-7; no reliable D call. Per germline, CDR1 SEHNR and CDR2 FQNEAQ (reference sequence). The CDR3 extends over 16 amino acids. V lost 2 bases and J lost 0, with 14 bases in between. The CDR3 is CASSLTGGRTSYEQYF. The CDR3, as DNA: TGTGCCAGCAGCTTAACGGGCGGCCGTACCTCCTACGAGCAGTACTTC.

V gene TRBV7-2 combines with J gene TRBJ1-6; D remains ambiguous. V lost 2 bases to trimming and J lost 6 bases, with 8 bases between them. The CDR3 runs 14 residues. Germline values: CDR1 SGHTA, CDR2 FQGNSA. The CDR3 nucleotides are TGTGCCAGCAGCTTAAATGGACCTAATTCACCCCTCCACTTT. Its protein is CASSLNGPNSPLHF. The variable domain in full, with the rest retrieved from reference TRBV7-2 and TRBJ1-6, is GAGVSQSPSNKVTEKGKDVELRCDPISGHTALYWYRQSLGQGLEFLIYFQGNSAPDKSGLPSDRFSAERTGGSVSTLTIQRTQQEDSAVYLCASSLNGPNSPLHFGNGTRLTVT.

The chain has TRBV25-1 and TRBJ1-2; D not certain. Germline assignment: CDR1 MGHDK and CDR2 SYGVNS. The CDR3 has 16 amino acids. V was cut by 1 base and J by 0 bases, with 12 bases left in between. The CDR3 loop is CASSESRARSNYGYTF. As DNA, the CDR3 is TGTGCCAGCAGTGAATCGAGGGCCCGCTCTAACTATGGCTACACCTTC.

The V call is TRBV5-3, the J call TRBJ1-1; 9 bases agree with TRBD1. TRBV5-3 is an open reading frame whose function is uncertain. Trimming removed 0 bases from V and 0 bases from J; junction bases left unmatched: 12. CDR3 length equals 19 residues. CDR3 sequence: CARSLVGWGQGLMNTEAFF. The DNA for the CDR3 is TGTGCCAGAAGCTTGGTGGGGTGGGGACAGGGTCTAATGAACACTGAAGCTTTCTTT.

This clone appeared a few times. The chain couples TRBV6-6 to TRBJ2-3; D gene ambiguous. Trimming cost V 6 bases and J 4 bases, with 5 bases left between them. The germline V gene has CDR1 MNHNY and CDR2 SVGAGI (reference sequence). CDR3 size: 11 residues. The CDR3 nucleotides read TGTGCCAGCAGCGCGGCAGATACGCAGTATTTT. It specifies CASSAADTQYF.

The V call is TRBV5-5, the J call TRBJ1-2; D is possibly TRBD1 (5 bases). This CDR3 has 14 residues. Germline CDR1 is SGHKS and CDR2 is YYEKEE (reference sequence). V was cut by 0 bases and J by 4 bases, with 10 bases left in between. The CDR3 coding sequence is TGTGCCAGCAGCTTGGAGCCGGGGCCCTATGGCTACACCTTC. Its translation is CASSLEPGPYGYTF.

The rearrangement uses TRBV19 and TRBJ1-6; unclear D gene. This CDR3 has 14 amino acids. Between the trimmed V and J ends, which lost 2 bases and 7 bases, there was a span of 9 bases. The germline V gene has CDR1 LNHDA and CDR2 SQIVND (reference sequence). As DNA, the CDR3 is TGTGCCAGTAGTATAAAGGACGGGAATTCACCCCTCCACTTT. Translated: CASSIKDGNSPLHF.

The genes are TRBV9 and TRBJ2-5; D might be TRBD1 (6 bases). From germline, CDR1 is SGDLS and CDR2 YYNGEE. CDR3 length: 15 amino acids. V was cut by 4 bases and J by 0 bases, with 13 bases left in between. CDR3 protein: CASSQGLGYQETQYF. The CDR3 coding sequence is TGTGCCAGCAGCCAGGGGCTGGGGTACCAAGAGACCCAGTACTTC.

The genes are TRBV30 and TRBJ2-7, with D perhaps assigned TRBD1 or TRBD2 (6 bases each). Trimming removed 7 bases from V and 6 bases from J, with 13 bases in between. Germline V CDR1 and CDR2: GTSNPN, SVGIG (reference sequence). The CDR3 is made up of 11 amino acids. As DNA, the CDR3 is TGTGCCTCCAAGAGGGGGGCCGAGCAGTACTTC. Amino acids: CASKRGAEQYF.

The chain employs TRBV30 and TRBJ2-3; TRBD2 matches 8 bases. Germline CDR1 reads GTSNPN; CDR2 reads SVGIG (reference sequence). V lost 1 base to trimming and J lost 0 bases; unmatched junction nucleotides: 3. The CDR3 covers 15 residues. The CDR3 sequence: CAWSGAGVSTDTQYF. CDR3 coding DNA: TGTGCCTGGAGTGGAGCGGGAGTTAGCACAGATACGCAGTATTTT.

The chain links TRBV27 to TRBJ1-5; a weak D match, TRBD1 (5 bases). The CDR3 covers 17 residues. Germline CDR1 and CDR2: MNHEY and SMNVEV (reference sequence). Trimming took off 4 bases at V and 4 bases at J, with 20 bases between the two ends. CDR3: CASSSPFGAERNQPQHF. The CDR3 DNA reads TGTGCCAGCAGTTCCCCCTTCGGGGCGGAAAGAAATCAGCCCCAGCATTTT.

V gene TRBV4-2 combines with J gene TRBJ2-3; D call uncertain. This CDR3 contains 14 residues. Germline V gene sequence: CDR1 LGHNA, CDR2 YNFKEQ. Trimming pared 2 bases from V and 0 bases from J, leaving 6 bases between. CDR3 residues: CASSQRRSTDTQYF. The DNA for the CDR3 is TGTGCCAGCAGCCAACGACGAAGCACAGATACGCAGTATTTT.

This chain connects TRBV5-6 to TRBJ1-2; D ambiguous. Germline V gene sequence: CDR1 SGHDT, CDR2 YYEEEE. The CDR3 consists of 11 residues. Trimming stripped 4 bases from V and 8 bases from J, with 9 bases between. CDR3 nucleotides: TGTGCCAGCAGCCGGACCGCAGGCTACACCTTC. This sequence encodes CASSRTAGYTF.